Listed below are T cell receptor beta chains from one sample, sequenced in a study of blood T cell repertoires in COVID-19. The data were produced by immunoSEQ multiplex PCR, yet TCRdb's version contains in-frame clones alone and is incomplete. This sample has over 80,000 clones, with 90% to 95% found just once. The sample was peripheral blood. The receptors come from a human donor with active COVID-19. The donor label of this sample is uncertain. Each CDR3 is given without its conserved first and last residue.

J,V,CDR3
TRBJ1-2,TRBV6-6,ASSLGQLYGYT
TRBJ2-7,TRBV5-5,ASSWGQGPYEQY
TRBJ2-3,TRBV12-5,ASGLLAGADTQY
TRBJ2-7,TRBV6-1,ASSEKSYSYEQY
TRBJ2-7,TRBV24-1,ATSDSGTGTDEQY
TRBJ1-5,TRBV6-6,ASSYAELGNQPQH
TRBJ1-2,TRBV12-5,ASGRPRGYT
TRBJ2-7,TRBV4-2,ASSQDAGQGHYEQY
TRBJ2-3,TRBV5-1,ASSGTLPDTQY
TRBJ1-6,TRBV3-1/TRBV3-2,ASSQDRGNFNSPLH
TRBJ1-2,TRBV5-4,ASREGADNYGYT
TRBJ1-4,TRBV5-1,ASSLDRGIDEKLF
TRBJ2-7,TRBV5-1,ASSLRTGENEQY
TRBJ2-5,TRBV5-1,ASSGSAGGTLETQY
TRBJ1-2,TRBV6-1,ASSEAERDGYT
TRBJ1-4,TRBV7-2,ASSLGQGNEKLF
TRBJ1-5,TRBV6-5,ASADRSEGNQPQH
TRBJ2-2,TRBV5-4,ASSLRTGDTGELF
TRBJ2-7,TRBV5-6,ASSPTGYGSYEQY
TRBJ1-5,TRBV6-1,ASSERGQGLLMGQPQH
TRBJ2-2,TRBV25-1,ASSEFPGEGGELF
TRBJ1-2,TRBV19,ASKPRGDGYGYT
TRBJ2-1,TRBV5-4,ASSSAGTLNNEQF
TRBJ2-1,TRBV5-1,ASSVGLAGGNEQF
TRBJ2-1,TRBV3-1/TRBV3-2,ASSRGWAYNEQF
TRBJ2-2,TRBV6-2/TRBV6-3,ASSYSRATGELF
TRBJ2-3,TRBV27,ASRWGQFTDTQY
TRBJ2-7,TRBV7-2,ASSPTGAWGEQY
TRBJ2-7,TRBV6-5,ASSSPTGGRYEQY
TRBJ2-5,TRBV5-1,ASSLITSGDQETQY
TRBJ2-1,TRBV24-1,ATSTGGSYNEQF
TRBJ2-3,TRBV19,ATTSGVSTDTQY
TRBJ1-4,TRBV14,ASSQTRDRISRHEKLF